These 23 T cell receptor beta chains share one sample of origin, sequenced in a study of blood T cell repertoires in COVID-19. Profiling relied on immunoSEQ multiplex PCR, and the TCRdb table lists in-frame clones only, not all of them. This table has around 26,000 clones, around 82% appearing once. Sequencing was carried out using peripheral blood. The receptors here all came from a human donor in a cohort sampled during active COVID-19.

This clone was detected only once. The V gene is TRBV5-4, the J gene TRBJ2-1; D is perhaps TRBD2 (5 bases). V was cut by 4 bases and J by 12 bases, with 14 bases left in between. CDR3 length equals 12 residues. Germline V gene data show CDR1 as SGHNT and CDR2 as YYREEE (reference sequence). CDR3 protein: CASSLGPRAQFF. The CDR3, as DNA: TGTGCCAGCAGCCTCGGACCGCGGGCGCAGTTCTTC.

V gene TRBV3-1 (or the pseudogene TRBV3-2) combines with J gene TRBJ2-5; 7 bases are shared with TRBD1. This CDR3 spans 15 amino acids. Germline CDR1 LGHDT, CDR2 YNNKEL (reference sequence). V shed 2 bases, J shed 4 bases, and the junction held 7 bases outside the gene matches. CDR3 region: CASSQTLTGRETQYF. CDR3 in DNA: TGTGCCAGCAGCCAAACATTGACAGGGCGAGAGACCCAGTACTTC.

This chain uses TRBV7-9 with TRBJ2-1; weak D call: TRBD1 (6 bases). The V and J ends lost 5 bases and 0 bases respectively, with 11 bases between them. This CDR3 has 15 residues. The germline V gene has CDR1 SEHNR and CDR2 FQNEAQ (reference sequence). The CDR3: CASSRTESSYNEQFF. Written as DNA, the CDR3 is TGTGCCAGCAGCCGGACAGAGAGCTCCTACAATGAGCAGTTCTTC.

The chain employs TRBV30 and TRBJ2-7, with TRBD1 matching over 7 bases. The CDR3 loop spans 13 amino acids. The germline V gene encodes CDR1 GTSNPN and CDR2 SVGIG (reference sequence). Trimming at V came to 4 bases and at J to 3 bases, leaving 6 bases not matched to a gene. This CDR3 reads CAWTGDRIYEQYF. As DNA, the CDR3 is TGTGCCTGGACCGGGGACAGAATCTACGAGCAGTACTTC.

The chain carries TRBV7-9 and TRBJ2-7, with TRBD1 matching 9 bases. This CDR3 spans 15 amino acids. Germline loops: CDR1 SEHNR, CDR2 FQNEAQ (reference sequence). Trimming at V came to 1 base and at J to 7 bases, leaving 8 bases not matched to a gene. The CDR3 nucleotides are TGTGCCAGCAGCTTAGGGGACAGGGCGTCAGGGGAGCAGTACTTC. Amino acid sequence: CASSLGDRASGEQYF.

This chain links TRBV9 with TRBJ2-2; 7 bases are a match to TRBD2. The CDR3 is 16 amino acids. Trimming removed 0 bases from V and 3 bases from J; junction bases left unmatched: 5. Germline V gene sequence: CDR1 SGDLS, CDR2 YYNGEE. CDR3 region: CASSVDPSGDTGELFF. DNA for the CDR3: TGTGCCAGCAGCGTAGACCCCAGCGGGGACACCGGGGAGCTGTTTTTT.

This clone was recorded a few times. The CDR3 here is CASSFRVAKYF. Written as DNA, the CDR3 is TGTGCCAGCAGTTTTCGGGTAGCTAAGTATTTT. This chain links TRBV27 with TRBJ2-3; D not resolved. The germline CDR1 and CDR2 sequences are MNHEY and SMNVEV (reference sequence). Trimming took off 3 bases at V and 13 bases at J, with 11 bases between the two ends. The CDR3 is 11 residues long.

This clone was detected only a few times. J is TRBJ2-5 and V is TRBV5-1; TRBD1 might be the D (5 bases). This CDR3 region has 14 residues. Germline V lookup: CDR1 SGHRS, CDR2 YFSETQ. Between the trimmed V and J ends, which lost 2 bases and 5 bases, there was a span of 13 bases. CDR3 DNA sequence: TGCGCCAGCAGCTTTCATGGGGCTGGGGAGACCCAGTACTTC. This sequence encodes CASSFHGAGETQYF.

This chain connects TRBV24-1 to TRBJ1-5, with TRBD1 matching over 7 bases. The CDR3 is 21 amino acids. The V gene's germline CDR1 is KGHDR and CDR2 SFDVKD. Trimming cost V 4 bases and J 0 bases; bases outside gene matches: 20. The CDR3 DNA reads as TGTGCCACCAGTGAGATACCGGGGACAGCCCAACGAATTTATAGCAATCAGCCCCAGCATTTT. It is translated as CATSEIPGTAQRIYSNQPQHF.

The V and J genes are TRBV2 and TRBJ1-6, with unresolved D. The V gene lost 3 bases and the J gene lost 6 bases, with 12 bases spanning the gap. Germline V CDR1 and CDR2: SNHLY, FYNNEI. The CDR3 is 15 amino acids. In DNA form, the CDR3 reads TGTGCCAGCAGTGATACCAGAACAATTAATTCACCCCTCCACTTT. As protein: CASSDTRTINSPLHF.

In this sample, this clone turned up a few times. The chain combines TRBV6-2 or TRBV6-3 with TRBJ2-3; 8 bases map to TRBD2. Trimming removed 6 bases from V and 4 bases from J; junction bases left unmatched: 12. CDR1 is MNHEY and CDR2 is SVGEGT in the germline V gene. This CDR3 comprises 16 residues. CDR3 sequence reads: CASSPTFGTRPDTQYF. In DNA form, the CDR3 reads TGTGCCAGCAGCCCTACGTTCGGGACTAGACCAGATACGCAGTATTTT.

The chain has TRBV2 and TRBJ1-5; a possible D gene is TRBD1 (6 bases). CDR3 size: 15 residues. CDR1 SNHLY and CDR2 FYNNEI come from the germline V gene. Trimming removed 6 bases from V and 7 bases from J, with 19 bases in between. The CDR3: CASSQEVQGQQPQHF. CDR3 nucleotides: TGTGCCAGCAGCCAAGAAGTCCAGGGGCAACAGCCCCAGCATTTT.

This chain uses TRBV27 with TRBJ1-4, with 7 bases identical to TRBD1. J lost 5 bases, V lost 3 bases, and 3 bases had no gene match. Germline CDR1 reads MNHEY; CDR2 reads SMNVEV (reference sequence). The CDR3 spans 14 residues. The CDR3 DNA follows: TGTGCCAGCAGTTTGGGACAGCTAAATGAAAAACTGTTTTTT. Its translation is CASSLGQLNEKLFF.

The chain uses TRBV5-4 and TRBJ2-1, with 12 bases identical to TRBD2. Germline values: CDR1 SGHNT, CDR2 YYREEE (reference sequence). The CDR3 contains 16 residues. The V and J ends lost 6 bases and 9 bases, in that order; junction bases with no gene match: 13. The CDR3, as DNA: TGTGCCAGCACCATGACTAGCGGGAGAGTGAAAGTTGAGCAGTTCTTC. Translated: CASTMTSGRVKVEQFF. Variable domain in full (rest from reference TRBV5-4 and TRBJ2-1): ETGVTQSPTHLIKTRGQQVTLRCSSQSGHNTVSWYQQALGQGPQFIFQYYREEENGRGNFPPRFSGLQFPNYSSELNVNALELDDSALYLCASTMTSGRVKVEQFFGPGTRLTVL.

This clone was observed once. V is TRBV24-1 and J is TRBJ2-2, with D possibly being TRBD1 (6 bases). The CDR3 totals 16 residues. V was trimmed by 2 bases and J by 2 bases, leaving 11 bases between them. Germline V gene sequence: CDR1 KGHDR, CDR2 SFDVKD. This chain's CDR3 is CATSDSSGHNTGELFF. The DNA of the CDR3 is TGTGCCACCAGTGATTCCTCGGGACACAACACCGGGGAGCTGTTTTTT.

The gene calls are TRBV7-8 and TRBJ1-5; 9 bases line up with TRBD1. Germline loops: CDR1 SGHVS, CDR2 FQNEAQ. The CDR3 has 15 amino acids. V shed 6 bases and J 4 bases; nucleotides not matched to a gene: 7. The CDR3 is CASSIGTGSNQPQHF. DNA for the CDR3: TGTGCCAGCAGTATAGGGACAGGGAGTAATCAGCCCCAGCATTTT.

This rearrangement joins TRBV7-2 to TRBJ1-1; TRBD1 aligns across 9 bases. This CDR3 comprises 14 residues. The germline V gene has CDR1 SGHTA and CDR2 FQGNSA. J gave up 11 bases and V 4 bases, and 11 bases lay outside the gene matches. CDR3 sequence: CASSSNTGQGSAFF. Here the CDR3 DNA reads TGTGCCAGCAGCTCAAACACGGGACAGGGTTCTGCTTTCTTT. The entire variable domain, with the rest obtained from reference TRBV7-2 and TRBJ1-1, is as follows: GAGVSQSPSNKVTEKGKDVELRCDPISGHTALYWYRQSLGQGLEFLIYFQGNSAPDKSGLPSDRFSAERTGGSVSTLTIQRTQQEDSAVYLCASSSNTGQGSAFFGQGTRLTVV.

The chain links TRBV29-1 to TRBJ1-2; 9 bases map to TRBD1. Germline values: CDR1 SQVTM, CDR2 ANQGSEA. The trim removed 7 bases at V and 4 bases at J, leaving 7 bases unmatched. The CDR3 has 13 amino acids. The CDR3 DNA reads TGCAGCGCCGGGACAGGGTTGGCCTATGGCTACACCTTC. Its translation: CSAGTGLAYGYTF.

This clone was seen only once. The rearrangement uses TRBV7-9 and TRBJ1-6, with D uncertain. Germline-derived CDR1 and CDR2 are SEHNR and FQNEAQ (reference sequence). The CDR3 runs 17 residues. The V gene lost 3 bases and the J gene lost 0 bases, with 12 bases spanning the gap. The CDR3 loop reads CASSFWGGSSYNSPLHF. In DNA, the CDR3 is TGTGCCAGCAGCTTTTGGGGAGGGAGCTCCTATAATTCACCCCTCCACTTT.

The chain joins TRBV6-2 or TRBV6-3 to TRBJ2-1, with TRBD2 identical over 9 bases. Germline-derived CDR1 and CDR2 are MNHEY and SVGEGT. The CDR3 contains 18 residues. V trimming: 1 base; J trimming: 7 bases; junction bases outside the gene matches: 14. CDR3 region: CASSYYGGVAGAGNEQFF. As DNA, the CDR3 is TGTGCCAGCAGTTACTACGGAGGGGTAGCGGGGGCGGGGAATGAGCAGTTCTTC.

This sequence joins TRBV7-2 and TRBJ2-7; D remains unclear. Between the trimmed V and J ends, which lost 8 bases and 0 bases, there was a span of 11 bases. CDR1 SGHTA and CDR2 FQGNSA come from the germline V gene. This CDR3 is built from 13 residues. The CDR3 region has the DNA TGTGCCAGCTGTGCGCGAAGCTCCTACGAGCAGTACTTC. As protein: CASCARSSYEQYF.

The chain combines TRBV27 with TRBJ1-2; D remains unclear. Germline-derived CDR1 and CDR2 are MNHEY and SMNVEV (reference sequence). Trimming cost V 6 bases and J 7 bases, with 21 bases left between them. The CDR3 extends over 15 amino acids. The CDR3 region is CASRTPGVLYGGYTF. The CDR3 DNA reads TGTGCCAGCAGGACACCGGGAGTTCTCTACGGTGGCTACACCTTC.

V is TRBV28 and J is TRBJ2-2; 8 bases line up with TRBD1. The CDR3 is 15 residues long. The trim removed 2 bases at V and 5 bases at J, leaving 4 bases unmatched. The germline V gene has CDR1 MDHEN and CDR2 SYDVKM. CDR3 in DNA: TGTGCCAGCAGTTTAGATAACAGGGGGACCGGGGAGCTGTTTTTT. Encoded protein: CASSLDNRGTGELFF.